This record concerns one TCR beta chain sequence. The data belong to a study of blood T cells in healthy people across ages. After removal of 2 bases from V and 4 bases from J, the junction contained 6 bases not matched to a gene. Germline CDR1 SGDLS, CDR2 YYNGEE. This CDR3 has 15 amino acids. Primers used in a second PCR of roughly 6 to 11 cycles were a sample-barcoded 5' primer and a J-beta primer mix. TCRdb re-called the 5' RACE reads through MiXCR, storing one row per CDR3 protein. The table lists around 750,000 distinct CDR3 sequences, 53% of them singletons. The chain couples TRBV9 to TRBJ2-5; TRBD2 matches at 9 bases. This sequence originates from a man at least 80 years old in good health. Sequenced input: blood. In DNA form, the CDR3 reads TGTGCCAGCAGCGTTTTAGCGGGAGTCCCAGAGACCCAGTACTTC. It codes for CASSVLAGVPETQYF. The entire variable domain, with the rest obtained from reference TRBV9 and TRBJ2-5, is as follows: DSGVTQTPKHLITATGQRVTLRCSPRSGDLSVYWYQQSLDQGLQFLIQYYNGEERAKGNILERFSAQQFPDLHSELNLSSLELGDSALYFCASSVLAGVPETQYFGPGTRLLVL.